The source of this TCR beta chain is a study of blood T cell repertoires in COVID-19. Study-wide background: Italy, Spain and the United States were the sources of the convalescent and acute COVID-19 samples.

Original processing methods: Reference gene primer amplification yielded estimated nucleated cell counts. Sequencing was performed with immunoSEQ multiplex PCR; in TCRdb, only in-frame clones are kept and a portion is missing. V and J calls and clone size are as listed in that table; D and trimming were resolved from the DNA. The sample has a few hundred thousand clones, over 75% seen once; the top ten hold about 3.5%. Participant age was roughly 18 to 100 years, and participants resided in about two dozen US areas. The material sequenced was PBMCs or T cells enriched from blood (not recorded which). The receptor comes from a woman between 18 and 30 years old in a cohort exposed to, infected with or recovered from COVID-19 (not recorded which).

The CDR3 sequence is CASSLEGQGGTEAFF. The CDR3 coding sequence is TGTGCCAGCAGCTTGGAAGGACAGGGGGGCACTGAAGCTTTCTTT. The gene calls are TRBV7-6 and TRBJ1-1, with 10 bases identical to TRBD1. This CDR3 contains 15 residues. Germline V gene sequence: CDR1 SGHVS, CDR2 FNYEAQ. The junction had 5 bases not matched to a gene; V was cut back by 3 bases and J by 4 bases. The full variable domain, in which reference TRBV7-6 and TRBJ1-1 provide the parts outside the CDR3, is GAGVSQSPRYKVTKRGQDVALRCDPISGHVSLYWYRQALGQGPEFLTYFNYEAQQDKSGLPNDRFSAERPEGSISTLTIQRTEQRDSAMYRCASSLEGQGGTEAFFGQGTRLTVV.